These T cell receptor beta chains were read from a single sample in a study of molecular identifiers for immune sequencing clone quantification. TCRdb re-derived calls from the PCR reads in MiXCR, one entry per CDR3 protein. The sample yields approximately 550,000 distinct CDR3 sequences, roughly 24% seen once. Sequencing was done on a sample of naive CD8+ T cells from blood, with Jurkat cell RNA spiked in. Receptor source: a human donor in good health. Some libraries in this study had Jurkat cell RNA spiked in. Both conserved end residues are part of each CDR3. A D gene is named only where the DNA matches it firmly. Where a row states a size, it is once, few, many or the class of an expanded clone; other rows omit it.

D	V	J	size	DNA	CDR3
-	TRBV28	TRBJ1-2	few	TGTGCCAGCAGTCCCTTTGGGGAAAGGGACGGCTACACCTTC	CASSPFGERDGYTF
-	TRBV4-1	TRBJ2-7	many	TGCGCCAGCAGCCCGGACACAAGATACGAGCAGTACTTC	CASSPDTRYEQYF
-	TRBV27	TRBJ1-5	-	TGTGCCAGCGGCTCCCAGGGAGAGCCCCAGCATTTT	CASGSQGEPQHF
-	TRBV4-3	TRBJ2-7	few	TGCGCCAGCAGCCAAATTCACGTCTTAGACAAATCCTACGAGCAGTACTTC	CASSQIHVLDKSYEQYF
-	TRBV27	TRBJ2-5	many	TGTGCCAGCAGTCCCCGGGCCCAAGAGACCCAGTACTTC	CASSPRAQETQYF
-	TRBV11-3	TRBJ2-1	-	TGTGCCAGCAGCTCTAGAGGTCATGAGCAGTTCTTC	CASSSRGHEQFF
-	TRBV28	TRBJ2-1	many	TGTGCCAGCGACCGGGGTCCCTCCTACAATGAGCAGTTCTTC	CASDRGPSYNEQFF
TRBD1	TRBV15	TRBJ1-1	-	TGTGCCACCAGCATAAACAGGGGGCGGAACACTGAAGCTTCCTTT	CATSINRGRNTEASF
-	TRBV10-3	TRBJ2-7	-	TGTGCCATCAGTGACGGAGGGGGCGGTTACGAGCAGTACTTC	CAISDGGGGYEQYF
-	TRBV28	TRBJ1-5	-	TGTGCCAGCAGTTCTCGGACAGTTAGCAATCAGCCCCAGCATTTT	CASSSRTVSNQPQHF
TRBD1	TRBV4-3	TRBJ2-1	-	TGCGCCAGCAGCGGGACAGGGGACAATGAGCAGTTCTTC	CASSGTGDNEQFF
-	TRBV4-1	TRBJ2-7	many	TGCGCCAGCAGCCAACGAGGGGACTACGAGCAGTACTTC	CASSQRGDYEQYF
-	TRBV5-3	TRBJ1-1	-	TGTGCCAGCAGCTACGGGACAACACTTCACATGAACACTGAAGCTTTCTTT	CASSYGTTLHMNTEAFF
TRBD1	TRBV24-1	TRBJ2-5	-	TGTGCCACCAGTGATATAACAGGGGGCCAAGAGACCCAGTACTTC	CATSDITGGQETQYF
-	TRBV5-1	TRBJ1-6	many	TGCGCCAGCAGACTGGACACGGGCCCCTATTATAATTCACCCCTCCACTTT	CASRLDTGPYYNSPLHF
-	TRBV29-1	TRBJ1-1	few	TGCAGCGTTGAAAGTTGGGCGGAAGGGTTGGCGAACACTGAAGCTTTCTTT	CSVESWAEGLANTEAFF
-	TRBV18	TRBJ2-3	-	TGTGCCGGCTCACCGCAGCGAGAGAGCACAGATACGCAGTATTTT	CAGSPQRESTDTQYF
-	TRBV4-1	TRBJ1-6	-	TGCGCCAGCAGCCCAGAGCCAGGGTTCGGGTCACCCCTCCACTTT	CASSPEPGFGSPLHF
-	TRBV4-3	TRBJ2-3	few	TGCGCCAGCAGCCAAGGAAAGGGTCAAATACGCACAGATACGCAGTATTTT	CASSQGKGQIRTDTQYF
-	TRBV19	TRBJ2-7	-	TGTGCCAGTAGTACTACGGGGCGGTACGAGCAGTACTTC	CASSTTGRYEQYF
-	TRBV6-5	TRBJ1-5	few	TGTGCCAGCAGACTCACAGGGACGAATCAGCCCCAGCATTTT	CASRLTGTNQPQHF
TRBD2	TRBV27	TRBJ2-3	few	TGTGCCAGCTCTCCACTCGAGGGCGGGAGGGAGTCAGATACGCGGTATTTT	CASSPLEGGRESDTRYF
TRBD1	TRBV27	TRBJ1-4	few	TGTGCCAGCAGTTCACAGGGGGAAAAACTGTTTTTT	CASSSQGEKLFF
-	TRBV14	TRBJ2-4	many	TGTGCCAGCAGCCAAGATTCCGCGATTCAGTACTTC	CASSQDSAIQYF
-	TRBV9	TRBJ1-1	few	TGTGCCAGCAGCGTAGTGGGAGGAATGAACACTGAAGCTTTCTTT	CASSVVGGMNTEAFF
-	TRBV3-1	TRBJ1-2	-	TGTGCCAGCAGCCAAGAATTTCTGGAGAATGGCTACACCTTC	CASSQEFLENGYTF
TRBD1	TRBV5-1	TRBJ2-1	-	TGCGCCAGCAGCCTCAGACAGGGGGACTTTGAGAATGAGCAGTTCTTC	CASSLRQGDFENEQFF
-	TRBV19	TRBJ1-1	-	TGTGCCAGTAGTATTTTCTCCGGGCGGACTGAAGCTTTCTTT	CASSIFSGRTEAFF
TRBD1	TRBV12-3/TRBV12-4	TRBJ1-2	many	TGTGCCAGTGTGGGTGCCGGGACAGGGAAGAGAGGCTATGGCTACACCTTC	CASVGAGTGKRGYGYTF
-	TRBV7-9	TRBJ2-7	many	TGTGCCAGCAGCCCGGCAGAAAAAACCTACGAGCAGTACTTC	CASSPAEKTYEQYF
-	TRBV30	TRBJ1-2	few	TGTGCCTGGGAGGTGGACGGGTCTGGCTACACCTTC	CAWEVDGSGYTF
TRBD2	TRBV11-2	TRBJ2-1	many	TGTGCCACCGGGACTAGCGGGAATCGGCAGTTCTTC	CATGTSGNRQFF
-	TRBV5-6	TRBJ1-1	many	TGTGCCAGCAGCCACAGGGAGGGCCTGATGATCTCTGAAGCTTTCTTT	CASSHREGLMISEAFF
-	TRBV7-2	TRBJ2-6	many	TGTGCCAGCAGCTTAGAAGTAAGGGTATCGTCCGGGGCCAACGTCCTGACTTTC	CASSLEVRVSSGANVLTF
-	TRBV7-2	TRBJ1-4	-	TGTGCCAGCAGCTTTATCCAGGGTCGGAGTATTGAAAGACTGTTTTTT	CASSFIQGRSIERLFF
-	TRBV24-1	TRBJ2-5	-	TGTGCCATCGGAACAACTTATGGACCATCGGTGGGGGAGGCCCAGTACTTC	CAIGTTYGPSVGEAQYF
-	TRBV20-1	TRBJ2-3	-	TGCAGTGCAACCTCGTCCGGGGGCGCAAATTGGGTTTCCGCAGATACGCAGTATTTT	CSATSSGGANWVSADTQYF
TRBD1	TRBV24-1	TRBJ1-5	-	TGTGCCACCAGTGGCCGCCAGGGGGATCAGCCCCAGCATTTT	CATSGRQGDQPQHF
-	TRBV7-6	TRBJ1-1	-	TGTGCCAGCAGCTCCCAACTGGGATTGAACACTGAAGCTTTCTTT	CASSSQLGLNTEAFF
TRBD1	TRBV27	TRBJ1-1	many	TGTGCCACCCCCGGACAGGGAAGGAACACTGAAGCTTTCTTT	CATPGQGRNTEAFF